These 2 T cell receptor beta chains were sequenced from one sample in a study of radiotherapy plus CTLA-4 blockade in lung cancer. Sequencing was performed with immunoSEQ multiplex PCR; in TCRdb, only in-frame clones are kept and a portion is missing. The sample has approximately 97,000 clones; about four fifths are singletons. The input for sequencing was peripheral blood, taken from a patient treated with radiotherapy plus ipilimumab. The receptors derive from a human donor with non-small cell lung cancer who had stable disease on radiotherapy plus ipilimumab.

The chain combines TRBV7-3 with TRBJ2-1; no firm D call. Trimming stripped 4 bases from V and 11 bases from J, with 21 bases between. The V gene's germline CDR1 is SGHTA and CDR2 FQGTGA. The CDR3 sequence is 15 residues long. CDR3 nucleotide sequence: TGTGCCAGCAGCTCCCCCGGTAGGTTGTCCGGCCAGCAGTTCTTC. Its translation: CASSSPGRLSGQQFF.

The CDR3: CASSEPHGQAWYGYTF. The CDR3 DNA reads TGTGCCAGCAGTGAACCCCATGGACAGGCATGGTATGGCTACACCTTC. V and J are TRBV6-1 and TRBJ1-2; TRBD1 aligns across 7 bases. The J segment lost 5 bases and the V segment lost 2 bases, leaving 11 bases of the junction unmatched. The CDR3 length is 16 residues. Germline CDR1 MNHNS, CDR2 SASEGT.